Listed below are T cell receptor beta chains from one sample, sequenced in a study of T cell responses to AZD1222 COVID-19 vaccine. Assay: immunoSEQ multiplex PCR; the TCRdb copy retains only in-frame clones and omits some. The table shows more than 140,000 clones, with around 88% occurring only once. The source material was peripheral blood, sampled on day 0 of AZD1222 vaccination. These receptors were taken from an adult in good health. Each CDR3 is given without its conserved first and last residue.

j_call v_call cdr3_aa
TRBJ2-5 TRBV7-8 ASSSRLSRGTQGKETQY
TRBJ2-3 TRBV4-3 ASSQEGGRVDTQY
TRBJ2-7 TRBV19 ASSSARNVFYEQY
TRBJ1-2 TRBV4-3 ASSQEATSEGYT
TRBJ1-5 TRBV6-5 ASSYSWAGFPQH
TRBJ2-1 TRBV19 ASNGKGHNEQF
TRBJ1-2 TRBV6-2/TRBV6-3 ASSSNYGYT
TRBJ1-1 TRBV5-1 ASSLGAGTAEAF
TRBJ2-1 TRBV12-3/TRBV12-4 ASSLHPYEQF
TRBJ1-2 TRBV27 ASGMGQGQYGYT
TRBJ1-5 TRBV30 AWSGDSSNQPQH
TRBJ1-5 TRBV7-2 ASSPDSDNQPQH
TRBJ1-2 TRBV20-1 TARGYGYT
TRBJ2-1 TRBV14 ASSRDRVDEQF
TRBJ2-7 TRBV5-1 ASSLLPGQPSLYEQY
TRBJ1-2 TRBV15 ATSSMFRHGYT
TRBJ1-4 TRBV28 ASTVGNEKLF
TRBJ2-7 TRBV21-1 ASSRKRPTYEQY
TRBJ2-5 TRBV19 ASSKYEETQY
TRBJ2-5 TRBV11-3 ASSSSLQGSGETQY
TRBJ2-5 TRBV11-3 ASSLTSGGQETQY
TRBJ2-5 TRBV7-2 ASSLVGGETQY
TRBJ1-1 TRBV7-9 ASSFLTGGRTEAF
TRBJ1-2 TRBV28 ASSLRGHYGYT
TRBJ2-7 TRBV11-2 ASSLGSGSPYEQY
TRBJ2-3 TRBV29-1 SGSWTSGGTDTQY
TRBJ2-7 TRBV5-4 ASSKATGVGSYEQY
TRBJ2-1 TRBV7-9 ASSLSLAGEEQF
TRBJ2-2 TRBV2 AGLDRGRTGELF
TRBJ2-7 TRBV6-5 ASKGTVYSYEQY
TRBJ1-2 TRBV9 ASSVEATVNYGYT
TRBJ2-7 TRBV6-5 ASRLRLGEQY
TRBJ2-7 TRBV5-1 ASSPAGGWYEQY
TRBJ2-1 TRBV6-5 ASSPAESYSNEQF
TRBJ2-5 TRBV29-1 SVGLALQETQY
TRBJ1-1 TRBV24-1 APREGLGNTEAF
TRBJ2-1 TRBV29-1 SAELTVYEQF
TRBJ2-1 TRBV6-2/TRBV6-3 ASSYPLAGVNRSYNEQF
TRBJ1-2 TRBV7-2 ASSATGGTSNYGYT
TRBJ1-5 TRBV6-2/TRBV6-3 ASSLGQESQPQH
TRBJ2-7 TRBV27 ASRESPGLAGYEQY
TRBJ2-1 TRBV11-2 ASSLWLALNVGQF
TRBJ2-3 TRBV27 ASRPWGTTDTQY
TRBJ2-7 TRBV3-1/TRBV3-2 ASRSGTSSYEQY
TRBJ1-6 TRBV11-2 ASSLAGGRSPLH
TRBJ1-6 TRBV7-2 ASSLVRAGLGSPLH
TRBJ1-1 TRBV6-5 ASSSGVNTEAF
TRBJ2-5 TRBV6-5 ASSYGSQGGETQY
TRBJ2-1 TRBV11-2 ASSLFLAGGGEQF